This entry is about one TCR beta chain. Its cognate antigen is unknown. This sample was included in a study of OX40 agonist ivuxolimab in advanced cancers. Study-level information: Eligibility rules accepted prior anti-PD-1, anti-PD-L1 or anti-CTLA-4 therapy, and over 35% had some.

Generated by immunoSEQ multiplex PCR, the TCRdb table keeps only in-frame clones and is missing some. The table lists under 35,000 clones, 70% to 85% of them singletons. Broader study findings: Among the lowest peripheral clonal expansion occurred in 0.1-3.0 mg/kg partial responders. Clonal expansion by week 6 occurred in CD4+ and CD8+ blood T cells (at 0.1 to 3.0 mg/kg).

CDR3 size: 15 residues. V was pared by 3 bases and J by 3 bases, with 3 bases of the junction left unmatched. Germline V gives CDR1 SGDLS, CDR2 YYNGEE. The starting material was CD4+ or CD8+ T cells sorted from blood, obtained in a trial of the OX40 agonist ivuxolimab. This clonotype originated in an adult with an advanced solid tumor such as melanoma, head and neck, liver or kidney cancer. The rearrangement links TRBV9 to TRBJ2-1, with 10 bases matching TRBD2. CDR3 in amino acids: CASSGTSGNYNEQFF. Written as DNA, the CDR3 is TGTGCCAGCAGCGGGACTAGCGGAAACTACAATGAGCAGTTCTTC.